This TCR beta chain was recorded in a study of cytotoxic CD8 clonotypes in ibrutinib-treated CLL. Whole-study context: Among responders, about 24 were partial and 2 complete; after median 68 months, approximately 15 stayed remitted and some 12 progressed.

V trimming: 2 bases; J trimming: 2 bases; junction bases outside the gene matches: 4. Germline CDR1 is SGDLS and CDR2 is YYNGEE. CDR3 size: 15 residues. Study results and limitations: Higher clonality was seen at ibrutinib response and a return toward baseline at progression.

On this clone: Its target is not known.

With sequencing, the targeted depth ranged from 1 in 200,000 to 1 in 1 million T cells. Data came from immunoSEQ multiplex PCR; TCRdb stores just in-frame clones and leaves some out. This table holds about 76,000 clones, 85% to 90% found once. The gene calls are TRBV9 and TRBJ1-5, with 7 bases aligning to TRBD1. Material: PBMCs, obtained before ibrutinib treatment. The TCR was taken from a human donor with chronic lymphocytic leukemia. The CDR3 DNA follows: TGTGCCAGCAGCGTTACAGGGGAAGGCAATCAGCCCCAGCATTTT. It is translated as CASSVTGEGNQPQHF.